The entry below describes one T cell receptor (beta chain). Its antigen is not identified. Trimming stripped 4 bases from V and 5 bases from J, with 18 bases between. This CDR3 contains 17 residues. Germline V CDR1 and CDR2: SEHNR, FQNEAQ (reference sequence). This entry comes from a study of CD8 T cells in Susac syndrome. Sequencing of TCR beta covered CD8+ and CD4+ T cells obtained from blood. TEMRA cells were FACS-enriched, while CD8+ and CD4+ T cells were negatively isolated. The authors reverse transcribed roughly 0.5 to 1 ug RNA with random hexamers. By means of immunoSEQ multiplex PCR, TCR beta CDR3 spanning 54 Vbeta and 13 Jbeta underwent amplification. TCRdb re-called the immunoSEQ multiplex PCR reads through MiXCR, storing one row per CDR3 protein. Of roughly 160,000 distinct CDR3 sequences in the sample, around 95% were seen once. Study-wide results and caveats: The number of individuals included in the study's TCR sequencing and HLA analysis was acknowledged as relatively small.

This receptor was obtained from a human donor in good health. The sequenced sample was CD4+ T cells from PBMCs. V gene TRBV7-9 combines with J gene TRBJ1-6; a weak D match, TRBD1 (6 bases). The CDR3 bases are TGTGCCAGCAGCTCGTGGACAGATTCCAAGCATAATTCACCCCTCCACTTT. It codes for CASSSWTDSKHNSPLHF.